One T cell receptor (beta chain) is described in this entry. This entry comes from a study of blood T cell repertoires in COVID-19. The CDR3 is 13 residues long. The germline V gene encodes CDR1 MRHNA and CDR2 SNTAGT. J lost 3 bases, V lost 5 bases, and 3 bases had no gene match. TCRdb keeps only in-frame clones here, not all; method: immunoSEQ multiplex PCR. Of about 200,000 clones in the sample, about 80% were seen once. The specimen sequenced was PBMCs or T cells enriched from blood (not recorded which). This clonotype was obtained from a man aged 40-49 years who had recovered from COVID-19. J is TRBJ1-1 and V is TRBV6-4; TRBD1 agrees at 7 bases. CDR3 loop: CASSTTGDTEAFF. The CDR3 DNA is TGTGCCAGCAGTACTACAGGGGACACTGAAGCTTTCTTT.